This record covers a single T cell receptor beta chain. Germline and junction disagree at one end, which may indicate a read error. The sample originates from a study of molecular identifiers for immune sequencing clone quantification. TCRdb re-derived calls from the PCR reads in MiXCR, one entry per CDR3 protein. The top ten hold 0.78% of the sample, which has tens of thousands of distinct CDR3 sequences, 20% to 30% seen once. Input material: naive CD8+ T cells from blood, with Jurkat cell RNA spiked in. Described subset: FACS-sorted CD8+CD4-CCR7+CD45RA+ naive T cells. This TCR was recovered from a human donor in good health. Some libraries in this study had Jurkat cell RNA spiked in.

DNA of the CDR3: TGTGCCAGCAGCCAAATAACCGGCTTCACCTACGAACAGTACTTC. This translates into CASSQITGFTYEQYF. This chain links TRBV14 with TRBJ2-7; unclear D gene. The germline gives CDR1 SGHDN, CDR2 FVKESK. This CDR3 is 15 amino acids long.